This T cell receptor (beta chain) was recorded in a study of T cell responses to AZD1222 COVID-19 vaccine (dated by TCRdb to 2020 to 2022). Concerning the study at large: Because spike-specific TCR depth and breadth did not differ between the two schedules, AZD1222 recipients who got a second dose at roughly 4 weeks were pooled with those who got a second dose at roughly 12 weeks. Enrollment into the trials was organized by age into subgroups of 18-55, 56-69 and 70-plus years, and those subgroups contained approximately 160, 26 and 62 TCR-sequenced participants, respectively. A total of 240 or so trial participants underwent TCR sequencing, of whom roughly 210 had received two doses of AZD1222 and roughly 26 had received two doses of the MenACWY control vaccine.

The CDR3 holds 13 amino acids from the cysteine to the phenylalanine. The entry retains the CDR3 DNA only, 39 bases that are in frame from base 1. V was cut back by 3 bases and J by 7 bases, leaving a gap of 13 bases between them. The germline V gene sets CDR1 to KGHSH and CDR2 to LQKENI. The CDR3 regions of human TCRbeta chains were analyzed by immunosequencing. On the authors' methods: Repertoire TCRs were checked for matches against a reference library of SARS-CoV-2-specific TCRs that had been generated using the MIRA antigen-specificity platform. Breadth was defined as the fraction of unique TCRs that were SARS-CoV-2-associated. Depth was defined as the fraction of total T cells that were SARS-CoV-2-associated. Using the MIRA data, every spike-specific TCR was mapped to the spike region that the TCR reacted to and assigned to either a CD4 or a CD8 class. Log10-transformed breadth and depth values were compared by one-way ANOVA with Sidak's multiple comparisons tests. TCRdb carries this immuneACCESS record with in-frame sequences only. Its versions omit some clonotypes, under half of them owing to an unresolved V gene in the studies checked, with the rest unexplained. V and J calls and clone size are copied from that table; D and trimming were computed from the DNA. The sample profile shows approximately 100,000 clones; around 91% of them were found once. Of the sample, roughly 44% is held by the ten largest clones.

On this clone: No antigen is known for it. The sample holds no much larger clone one base away, and base qualities are not on file.

The study at large found these results: Participants were mostly white British and included more females than males, and it was suggested by the authors that clonal diversity may have been underestimated. Epitopes outside the regions mutated in the B.1.351 and B.1.1.7 variants were reportedly recognized by nearly half of the unique spike-specific TCRs. The 56-69-year group was small, and its depth increase did not reach significance, likely because of low power. After two AZD1222 doses, both the breadth and the depth of spike-specific TCRs were significantly higher than at day 0 and than in MenACWY recipients. CD4 TCRs associated with the vaccine covered the entire spike protein, and the dominant responses were in regions 160-218 and 743-854. Conclusions about previously exposed vaccinees are limited, since just 5 or 6 AZD1222 recipients were seropositive for SARS-CoV-2 at baseline. No day 14 peak-response samples were available, so repertoires were characterized only after the peak T cell response.

The time point label of this sample denotes: baseline before first vaccination. Samples from vaccinated people were obtained from the UK trials COV001 and COV002, which included a single-blind randomized controlled phase 2/3 trial of AZD1222 (ChAdOx1 nCoV-19) in healthy adults. For TCRbeta chain sequencing, PBMC samples were collected from trial participants at day 0 and at day 28 after the second dose. The receptor was derived from an adult in good health. The chain is encoded by TRBV18 joined to TRBJ2-7; TRBD1 is perhaps the D gene, given 5 matching bases. The sample consisted of peripheral blood, taken on day 0 of AZD1222 vaccination. The DNA reads as follows: TGTGCCAGCTCACCGAAGCAGGGAAAGGAGCAGTACTTC. Translated, this is CASSPKQGKEQYF.